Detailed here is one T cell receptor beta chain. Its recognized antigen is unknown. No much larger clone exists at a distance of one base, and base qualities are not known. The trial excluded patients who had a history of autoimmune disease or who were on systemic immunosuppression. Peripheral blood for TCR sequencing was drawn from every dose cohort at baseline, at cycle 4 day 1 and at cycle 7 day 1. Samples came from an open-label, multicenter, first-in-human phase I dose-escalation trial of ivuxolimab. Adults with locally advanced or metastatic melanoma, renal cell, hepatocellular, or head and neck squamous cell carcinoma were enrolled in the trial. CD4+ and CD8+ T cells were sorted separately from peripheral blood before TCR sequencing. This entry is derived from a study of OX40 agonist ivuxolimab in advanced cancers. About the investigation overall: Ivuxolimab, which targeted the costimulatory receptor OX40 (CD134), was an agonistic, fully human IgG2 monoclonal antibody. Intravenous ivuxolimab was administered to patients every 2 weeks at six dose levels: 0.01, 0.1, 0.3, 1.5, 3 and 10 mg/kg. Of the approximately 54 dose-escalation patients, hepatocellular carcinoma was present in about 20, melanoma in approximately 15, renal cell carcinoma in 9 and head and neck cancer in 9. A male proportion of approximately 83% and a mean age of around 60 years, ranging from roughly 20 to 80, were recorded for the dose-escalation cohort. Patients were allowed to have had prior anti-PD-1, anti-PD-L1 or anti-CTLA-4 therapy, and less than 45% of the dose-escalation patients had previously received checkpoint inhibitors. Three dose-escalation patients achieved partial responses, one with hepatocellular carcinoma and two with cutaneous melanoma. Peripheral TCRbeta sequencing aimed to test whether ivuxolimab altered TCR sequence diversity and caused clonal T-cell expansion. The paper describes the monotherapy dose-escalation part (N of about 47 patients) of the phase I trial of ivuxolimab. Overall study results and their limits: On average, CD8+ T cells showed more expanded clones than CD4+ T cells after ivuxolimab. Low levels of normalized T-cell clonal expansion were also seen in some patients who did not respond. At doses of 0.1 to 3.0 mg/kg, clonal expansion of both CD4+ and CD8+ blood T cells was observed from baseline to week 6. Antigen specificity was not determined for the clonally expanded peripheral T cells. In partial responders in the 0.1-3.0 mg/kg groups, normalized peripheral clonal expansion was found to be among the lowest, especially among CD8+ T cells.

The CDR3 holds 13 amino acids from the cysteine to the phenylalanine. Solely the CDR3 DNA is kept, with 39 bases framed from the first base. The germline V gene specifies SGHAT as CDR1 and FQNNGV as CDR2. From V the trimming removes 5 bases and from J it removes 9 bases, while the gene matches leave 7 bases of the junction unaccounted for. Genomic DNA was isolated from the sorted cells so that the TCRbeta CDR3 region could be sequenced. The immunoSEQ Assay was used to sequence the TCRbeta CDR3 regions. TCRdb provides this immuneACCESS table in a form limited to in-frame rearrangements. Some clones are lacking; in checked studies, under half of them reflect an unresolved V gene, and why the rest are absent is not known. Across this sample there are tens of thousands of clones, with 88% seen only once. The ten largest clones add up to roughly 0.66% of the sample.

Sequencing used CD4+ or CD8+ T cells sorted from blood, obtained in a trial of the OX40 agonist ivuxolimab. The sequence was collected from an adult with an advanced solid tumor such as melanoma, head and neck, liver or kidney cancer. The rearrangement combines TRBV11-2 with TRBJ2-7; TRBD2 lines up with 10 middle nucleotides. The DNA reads TGTGCCAGCAGCCCTAGGACTAGCGGAAGGCAGTACTTC. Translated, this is CASSPRTSGRQYF.